Listed below are T cell receptor beta chains from one sample, sequenced in a study of response to subunit inactivated influenza vaccine. TCRdb itself ran the RT-PCR reads through MiXCR, one entry per CDR3 protein. The data hold 750,000 to 850,000 distinct CDR3 sequences, with about a fifth observed a single time. The material sequenced was PBMCs from blood, taken 4 to 6 days after vaccination. These receptors were obtained from a man in his fifties who received an inactivated influenza vaccine. The CDR3 runs from the conserved cysteine through the conserved F or W. A D gene is named only where the DNA matches it firmly. Clone size is shown for a subset of rows, as once, few, many or a class of expanded clone.

NA	TRBV6-1	few	TRBJ1-5	CASSPVYPQPQHF	TGTGCCAGCAGCCCCGTATATCCCCAGCCCCAGCATTTT
NA	TRBV15	many	TRBJ1-5	CATSRRQRSNQPQHF	TGTGCCACCAGCAGAAGACAGAGAAGCAATCAGCCCCAGCATTTT
NA	TRBV4-2	NA	TRBJ2-5	CASSQGAREETQYF	TGTGCCAGCAGCCAAGGGGCTAGGGAGGAGACCCAGTACTTC
NA	TRBV4-3	many	TRBJ2-6	CASSQDVGAGANVLTF	TGCGCCAGCAGCCAAGATGTTGGGGCTGGGGCCAACGTCCTGACTTTC
NA	TRBV20-1	NA	TRBJ2-6	CSAPRGTGANVLTF	TGCAGTGCCCCCCGAGGGACTGGGGCCAACGTCCTGACTTTC
NA	TRBV6-1	few	TRBJ2-2	CASSQWAFGTGELFF	TGTGCCAGCAGTCAGTGGGCCTTTGGCACCGGGGAGCTGTTTTTT
NA	TRBV27	few	TRBJ2-1	CASSVFSSSYNEQFF	TGTGCCAGCAGCGTTTTCTCCTCCTCCTACAATGAGCAGTTCTTC
NA	TRBV20-1	NA	TRBJ2-7	CSAKGRNVYEQYF	TGCAGTGCTAAGGGACGCAATGTCTACGAGCAGTACTTC
NA	TRBV7-9	few	TRBJ2-7	CASSLIGEGYEQYF	TGTGCCAGCAGCTTAATAGGGGAAGGGTACGAGCAGTACTTC
NA	TRBV7-9	many	TRBJ1-1	CASNLMNTEAFF	TGTGCCAGCAACTTAATGAACACTGAAGCTTTCTTT
NA	TRBV4-1	few	TRBJ2-5	CASSQAGQFSETQYF	TGCGCCAGCAGCCAAGCAGGACAGTTCTCGGAGACCCAGTACTTC
TRBD1	TRBV4-3	few	TRBJ2-2	CASSQESGGNGELFF	TGCGCCAGCAGCCAAGAATCAGGGGGCAACGGGGAGCTGTTTTTT
NA	TRBV20-1	few	TRBJ2-1	CSARLRGAEQFF	TGCAGTGCTAGATTACGGGGTGCCGAGCAGTTCTTC
NA	TRBV29-1	NA	TRBJ2-7	CSGRSGATYEQYF	TGCAGCGGGAGGTCGGGGGCAACCTACGAGCAGTACTTC
NA	TRBV15	NA	TRBJ2-3	CATSRDFGFSTDTQYF	TGTGCCACCAGCAGAGATTTCGGATTCAGCACAGATACGCAGTATTTT
TRBD1	TRBV20-1	NA	TRBJ1-1	CSARPSTGITEAFF	TGCAGTGCTAGACCCTCGACAGGGATCACTGAAGCTTTCTTT
NA	TRBV30	NA	TRBJ1-1	CAWSVVSNTEAFF	TGTGCCTGGAGTGTTGTCTCGAACACTGAAGCTTTCTTT
TRBD2	TRBV10-3	few	TRBJ2-2	CASPGGYRRERSGELFF	TGTGCCTCCCCCGGGGGGTATAGGCGGGAGAGGTCCGGGGAGCTGTTTTTT
NA	TRBV29-1	NA	TRBJ2-3	CSVEDLLVRVPDTQYF	TGCAGCGTTGAAGATCTCTTGGTCCGGGTGCCAGATACGCAGTATTTT
TRBD1	TRBV29-1	few	TRBJ1-2	CSVEIDRGRGYTF	TGCAGCGTTGAAATTGACAGGGGGCGAGGCTACACCTTC
TRBD1	TRBV5-1	few	TRBJ2-7	CASSSGQGLTYEQYF	TGCGCCAGCAGTTCGGGACAGGGGTTAACCTACGAGCAGTACTTC
NA	TRBV20-1	few	TRBJ2-7	CSASAGNYEQYF	TGCAGTGCTAGTGCGGGGAACTACGAGCAGTACTTC
TRBD1	TRBV12-3/TRBV12-4	NA	TRBJ2-7	CASRQQGASYEQYF	TGTGCCAGCAGACAACAGGGGGCCTCCTACGAGCAGTACTTC
TRBD1	TRBV9	NA	TRBJ1-4	CASSDDRGFEKLFF	TGTGCCAGCAGCGACGACAGGGGATTTGAAAAACTGTTTTTT
TRBD1	TRBV10-3	few	TRBJ1-5	CAISGRGVNQPQHF	TGTGCCATCAGTGGCAGGGGGGTCAATCAGCCCCAGCATTTT
NA	TRBV6-1	NA	TRBJ1-2	CASRSQGTYGYTF	TGTGCCAGCAGATCTCAGGGGACCTATGGCTACACCTTC
NA	TRBV20-1	few	TRBJ1-6	CSASAGIFNSPLHF	TGCAGTGCTAGTGCCGGGATCTTCAATTCACCCCTCCACTTT
NA	TRBV7-8	many	TRBJ2-7	CASSLAGGREQYF	TGTGCCAGCAGCTTAGCGGGGGGGCGGGAGCAGTACTTC
TRBD1	TRBV20-1	NA	TRBJ2-7	CSASPPGGLSYEQYF	TGCAGTGCTAGCCCCCCAGGGGGTCTATCCTACGAGCAGTACTTC
NA	TRBV20-1	few	TRBJ1-1	CSAFLGGADTEAFF	TGCAGTGCCTTTTTGGGGGGCGCCGACACTGAAGCTTTCTTT
TRBD2	TRBV6-2/TRBV6-3	NA	TRBJ2-7	CASSLTSGRSFSYEQYF	TGTGCCAGCAGTCTGACTAGCGGGAGGTCCTTCTCCTACGAGCAGTACTTC
NA	TRBV18	many	TRBJ1-1	CASSPKTGFAEAFF	TGTGCCAGCTCACCGAAGACGGGTTTCGCTGAAGCTTTCTTT